This T cell receptor beta chain was found in a study of blood T cell repertoires in COVID-19 (TCRdb year 2020). Some background on the complete study: The collaborator samples originated in the United States, Italy and Spain and spanned the acute and convalescent phases of COVID-19. The material from the prospective study consisted of cDNA or gDNA derived from T cells, B-cell-depleted T cells, or PBMCs. Deeply sampled blood TCRbeta repertoires from subjects exposed to, actively infected with, or recovered from COVID-19 were included in the dataset. The repertoires were released in a freely available public database intended as a resource for research on the immune response to SARS-CoV-2. Samples came from the ongoing ImmuneRACE study (first 160 participants) plus 1,254 subjects from 6 global collaborators. The sample metadata nearly always contained a de-identified subject ID, COVID-19 status, age in years and sex. Where available, HLA class I and class II types were obtained from metadata supplied by the sample provider rather than from assay-based typing. Broad study findings and their caveats: The amount of clinical and demographic metadata varied by source and participant and was provided uncurated.

Participants in the prospective study were enrolled through a virtual design, were aged roughly 18 to 100 years, and lived in roughly 26 United States geographic areas. To assign participants to cohorts, the prospective study relied on clinical history that participants themselves reported in a screening survey and a study questionnaire. In the prospective study, whole blood, serum and a nasopharyngeal or oropharyngeal swab were collected from each participant by mobile phlebotomists. Participants in the prospective study had the option to provide additional blood draws and questionnaires over a roughly two-month period. Prospective study blood samples were shipped either frozen or at room temperature before DNA extraction. Comment on this clone: Its antigen remains undetermined. Base quality data are lacking; no much larger clone is found one base away.

Per the germline V gene, SNHLY is the CDR1 and FYNNEI is the CDR2. V lost 6 bases and J lost 5 bases, and the count of bases not matched to a germline gene is 12. The CDR3 sequence holds 16 residues, the cysteine and phenylalanine included. Just CDR3 DNA is preserved here, 48 bases in frame from base 1. TCRbeta CDR3 regions were amplified from genomic DNA using the immunoSEQ Assay, a bias-controlled multiplex PCR. Processing in the source paper ran as follows. The number of nucleated cells in each sample was estimated from the amplification of reference gene primers within the assay. To quantify the absolute abundance of each unique TCRbeta CDR3 rearrangement, sequence reads were collapsed and filtered. For each sample, productive Simpson clonality was calculated by taking the square root of Simpson's diversity index across productive rearrangements. Entries here come from immuneACCESS through TCRdb and include only in-frame sequences with V and J called. Some clones fail to appear in such tables; in the studies checked, an unresolved V gene covers under half of the shortfall, and the cause of the remainder is unknown. D and trimming were read from the DNA, whereas the V and J calls and clone size are those reported in that table. Across this sample there are around 230,000 clones, with about 87% seen only once. Around 2.5% of the sample is in the top ten clones.

Specimen: PBMCs or T cells enriched from blood (not recorded which). This TCR came from a woman aged 40 to 50 with acute COVID-19. This sequence uses TRBV2 and TRBJ2-5; TRBD2 fits 10 bases in the junction. CDR3 sequence: CASSRLAGELGETQYF. The DNA sequence is TGTGCCAGCAGCCGACTAGCGGGTGAGCTGGGGGAGACCCAGTACTTC.